These T cell receptor beta chains were read from a single sample in a study of blood T cell repertoires in COVID-19. Only in-frame clones appear in the TCRdb table, and some are missing; sequencing was by immunoSEQ multiplex PCR. The data contain approximately 100,000 clones, about 85% of them seen just once; the ten biggest clones take up 2.1%. Input material: peripheral blood. The receptors were gathered from a human donor in a cohort sampled during active COVID-19. Each CDR3 is given without its conserved first and last residue.

TRBJ1-1	TRBV2	ASRGEGYTEAF
TRBJ1-2	TRBV10-2	ASSESGGEDGYT
TRBJ1-2	TRBV2	ASRPSQGVNYGYT
TRBJ1-5	TRBV30	AWSVRENQPQH
TRBJ2-4	TRBV19	ASSTRGGRNIQY
TRBJ2-2	TRBV15	ATSPQGGQGNTGELF
TRBJ1-2	TRBV15	ATSRGQGYGYT
TRBJ1-5	TRBV5-1	ASSLDPAGQPQH
TRBJ2-3	TRBV10-3	AIRAPSGTSGGFADTQY
TRBJ2-2	TRBV3-1/TRBV3-2	ASSGTSGQKNTGELF
TRBJ2-1	TRBV5-1	ASSSYRAYNEQF
TRBJ2-7	TRBV5-6	ASSYGQGRTYEQY
TRBJ2-5	TRBV5-1	ASSGGTTLGETQY
TRBJ2-1	TRBV27	ASTPNQGIYNEQF
TRBJ2-7	TRBV18	ASSPSIRGNEQY
TRBJ1-1	TRBV6-5	ASSPSGTEAF
TRBJ2-3	TRBV14	ASSRKIGWGLYHTDTQY
TRBJ2-2	TRBV5-1	ASSLTNTGELF
TRBJ2-6	TRBV27	ATRRPEGSGANVLT
TRBJ2-1	TRBV9	ASSGAPLILAGGLNEQF
TRBJ2-5	TRBV2	AGDGTEDLEYQETQY
TRBJ2-3	TRBV7-9	ATQGGTDTQY
TRBJ2-7	TRBV29-1	SVEATGERQY
TRBJ1-2	TRBV7-9	ASSPRHDYGYT
TRBJ1-2	TRBV28	ASSQTSSNYGYT
TRBJ1-2	TRBV28	ASSLWGTGDGYT
TRBJ2-3	TRBV16	ASSQSRGTDTQY
TRBJ1-2	TRBV6-6	ASSYSRLSLDGYT
TRBJ2-5	TRBV20-1	SASSSSQETQY
TRBJ1-4	TRBV27	ASRRISTGGEKLF
TRBJ2-7	TRBV4-1	ASSQGPGQGFYEQY
TRBJ1-5	TRBV7-9	ASSLAQNQPQH
TRBJ2-3	TRBV5-1	ASYGGGAGDTQY
TRBJ1-5	TRBV21-1	DPVSPSNSNQPQH
TRBJ1-3	TRBV6-5	ASRPSGEGNTIY
TRBJ2-5	TRBV28	ASSLGGWETQY
TRBJ1-1	TRBV12-3/TRBV12-4	ASLIQGVSEAF
TRBJ2-7	TRBV2	ASKLATLGEQY
TRBJ1-1	TRBV19	ASTQGLNTEAF
TRBJ2-1	TRBV4-2	ASSQDPLGLGYNEQF
TRBJ2-2	TRBV24-1	ATSDPTQGATGELF
TRBJ2-5	TRBV9	ASSVVSGVMETQY
TRBJ1-2	TRBV5-6	ASSLGTGANYGYT
TRBJ2-1	TRBV28	ASSFLRPGRNEQF
TRBJ2-7	TRBV25-1	ASSDPYEQY
TRBJ1-2	TRBV10-3	AIKGDGTAVGYT
TRBJ1-2	TRBV7-9	ASSSGQDYGYT
TRBJ2-1	TRBV9	ASSASGGVSYNEQF
TRBJ2-3	TRBV9	ASSTGLAGNTDTQY
TRBJ1-1	TRBV19	ASSIVRGREAF
TRBJ2-7	TRBV6-1	ASSEIWDTLRGQY
TRBJ2-7	TRBV28	ASSENGTPGYEQY
TRBJ2-1	TRBV6-5	ASLTSSGLNNEQF